These T cell receptor beta chains were read from a single sample in a study of T cell responses to AZD1222 COVID-19 vaccine. Only in-frame clones appear in the TCRdb table, and some are missing; sequencing was by immunoSEQ multiplex PCR. The sample shows about 130,000 clones, around nine tenths of them seen only once. The material was peripheral blood, obtained on day 0 of AZD1222 vaccination. All receptors derive from an adult in good health. CDR3s include the opening cysteine and the closing phenylalanine or tryptophan.

j_call v_call cdr3_aa
TRBJ1-4 TRBV27 CASSLSTGQNEKLFF
TRBJ2-2 TRBV5-1 CASSSSGSNTGELFF
TRBJ2-3 TRBV5-1 CASSFGLAGTDTQYF
TRBJ1-2 TRBV12-5 CASGLDPITF
TRBJ2-1 TRBV10-1 CASSADFNEQFF
TRBJ1-2 TRBV29-1 CSAGTGAGGYTF
TRBJ1-2 TRBV7-7 CASSLRRIANYGYTF
TRBJ1-6 TRBV19 CASSLDRGNSPLHF
TRBJ2-1 TRBV20-1 CSASLAGTYNEQFF
TRBJ1-5 TRBV21-1 CASSPMGVFSNQPQHF
TRBJ1-2 TRBV29-1 CSVAVRDGYTF
TRBJ2-1 TRBV19 CASSVTLAGALNEQFF
TRBJ2-2 TRBV7-2 CASSLPQGGGELFF
TRBJ1-5 TRBV9 CASSVGRDSNQPQHF
TRBJ2-3 TRBV2 CASSRQGGTDTQYF
TRBJ1-2 TRBV7-9 CASSLGRAYGYTF
TRBJ1-2 TRBV7-3 CASSPVQSKDPYGYTF
TRBJ2-7 TRBV28 CASSRWGIGGEQYF
TRBJ1-1 TRBV6-1 CASSEFLEAFF
TRBJ1-1 TRBV5-6 CASSFGFGGITEAFF